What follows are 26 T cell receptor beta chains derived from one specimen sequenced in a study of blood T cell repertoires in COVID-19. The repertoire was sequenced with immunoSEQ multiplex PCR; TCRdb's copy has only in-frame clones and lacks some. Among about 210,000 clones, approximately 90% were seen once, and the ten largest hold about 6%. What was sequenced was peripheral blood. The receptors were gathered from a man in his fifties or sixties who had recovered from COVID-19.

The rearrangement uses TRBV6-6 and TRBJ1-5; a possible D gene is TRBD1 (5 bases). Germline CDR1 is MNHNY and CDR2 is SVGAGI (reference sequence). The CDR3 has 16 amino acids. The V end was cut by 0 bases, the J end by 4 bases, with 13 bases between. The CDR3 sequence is CASSYSPGKINQPQHF. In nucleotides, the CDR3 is TGTGCCAGCAGTTACTCTCCAGGGAAGATTAATCAGCCCCAGCATTTT.

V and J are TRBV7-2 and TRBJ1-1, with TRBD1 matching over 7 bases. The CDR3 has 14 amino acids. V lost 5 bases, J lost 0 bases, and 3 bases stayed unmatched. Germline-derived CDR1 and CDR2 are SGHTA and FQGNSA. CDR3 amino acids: CASSEGQLNTEAFF. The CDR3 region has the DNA TGTGCCAGCAGCGAGGGACAGTTGAACACTGAAGCTTTCTTT. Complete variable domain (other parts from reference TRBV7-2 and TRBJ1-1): GAGVSQSPSNKVTEKGKDVELRCDPISGHTALYWYRQSLGQGLEFLIYFQGNSAPDKSGLPSDRFSAERTGGSVSTLTIQRTQQEDSAVYLCASSEGQLNTEAFFGQGTRLTVV.

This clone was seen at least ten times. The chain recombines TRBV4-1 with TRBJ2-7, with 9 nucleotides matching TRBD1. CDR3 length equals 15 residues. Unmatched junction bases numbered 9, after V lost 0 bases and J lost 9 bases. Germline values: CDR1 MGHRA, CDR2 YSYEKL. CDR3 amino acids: CASSQEGDRARAQYF. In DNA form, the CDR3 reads TGCGCCAGCAGCCAAGAGGGGGACAGGGCGCGCGCGCAGTACTTC.

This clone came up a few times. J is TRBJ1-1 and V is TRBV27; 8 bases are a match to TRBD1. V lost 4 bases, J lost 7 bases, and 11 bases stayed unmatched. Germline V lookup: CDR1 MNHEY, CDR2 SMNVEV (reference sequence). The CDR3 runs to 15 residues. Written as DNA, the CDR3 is TGTGCCAGCAGTTCGTCAGGGGGCGGATATATTGAAGCTTTCTTT. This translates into CASSSSGGGYIEAFF.

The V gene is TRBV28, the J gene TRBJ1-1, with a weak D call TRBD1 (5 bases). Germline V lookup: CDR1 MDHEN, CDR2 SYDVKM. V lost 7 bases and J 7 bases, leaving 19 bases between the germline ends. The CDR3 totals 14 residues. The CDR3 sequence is CASTYRGKSYEAFF. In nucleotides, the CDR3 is TGTGCCAGCACCTACCGGGGGAAAAGCTATGAAGCTTTCTTT.

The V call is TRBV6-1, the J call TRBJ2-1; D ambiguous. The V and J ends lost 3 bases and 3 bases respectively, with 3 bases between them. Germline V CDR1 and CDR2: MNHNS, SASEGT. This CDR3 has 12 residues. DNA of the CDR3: TGTGCCAGCAGTGATCGCTACAATGAGCAGTTCTTC. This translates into CASSDRYNEQFF.

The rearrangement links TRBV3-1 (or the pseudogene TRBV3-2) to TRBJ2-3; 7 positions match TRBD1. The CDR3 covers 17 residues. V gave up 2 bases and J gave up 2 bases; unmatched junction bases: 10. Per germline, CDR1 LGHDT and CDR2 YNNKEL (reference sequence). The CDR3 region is CASSQRRDSQTTDTQYF. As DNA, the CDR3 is TGTGCCAGCAGCCAACGCCGGGACAGCCAAACCACAGATACGCAGTATTTT.

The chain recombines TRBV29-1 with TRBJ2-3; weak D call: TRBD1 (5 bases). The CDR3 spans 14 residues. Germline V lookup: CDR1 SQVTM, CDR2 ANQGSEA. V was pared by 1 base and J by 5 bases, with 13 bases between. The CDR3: CSVEGWGRVDTQYF. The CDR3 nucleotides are TGCAGCGTTGAAGGGTGGGGCCGGGTAGATACGCAGTATTTT.

CDR3 sequence: CASSYQGAHGYTF. The CDR3 coding sequence is TGTGCCAGCAGTTATCAGGGGGCGCATGGCTACACCTTC. The chain is built from TRBV6-5 and TRBJ1-2, with TRBD1 matching over 8 bases. Germline V gives CDR1 MNHEY, CDR2 SVGAGI. The V gene end was trimmed by 3 bases and the J gene end by 6 bases; junction bases not matched to a gene: 3. The CDR3 covers 13 residues.

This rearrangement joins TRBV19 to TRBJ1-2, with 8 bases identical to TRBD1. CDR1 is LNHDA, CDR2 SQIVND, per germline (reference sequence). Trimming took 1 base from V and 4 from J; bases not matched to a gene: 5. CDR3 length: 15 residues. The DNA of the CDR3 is TGTGCCAGTAGTATAGGTGGACAGGGTATCTATGGCTACACCTTC. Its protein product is CASSIGGQGIYGYTF.

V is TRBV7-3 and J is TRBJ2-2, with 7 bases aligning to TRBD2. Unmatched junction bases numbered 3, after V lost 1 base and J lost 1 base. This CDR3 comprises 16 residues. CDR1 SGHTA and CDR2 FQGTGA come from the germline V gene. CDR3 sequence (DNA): TGTGCCAGCAGCTTAATCGGGGGGATGAACACCGGGGAGCTGTTTTTT. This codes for CASSLIGGMNTGELFF.

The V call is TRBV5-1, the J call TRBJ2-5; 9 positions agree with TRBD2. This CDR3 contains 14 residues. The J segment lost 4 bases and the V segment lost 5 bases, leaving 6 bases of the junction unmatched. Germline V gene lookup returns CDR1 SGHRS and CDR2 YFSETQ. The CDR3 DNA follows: TGCGCCAGCAGTAATAGCGGGGGCTTAGAGACCCAGTACTTC. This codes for CASSNSGGLETQYF.

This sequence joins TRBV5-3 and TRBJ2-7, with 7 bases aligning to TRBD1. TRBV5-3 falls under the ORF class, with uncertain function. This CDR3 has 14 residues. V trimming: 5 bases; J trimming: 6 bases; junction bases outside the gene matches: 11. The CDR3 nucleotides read TGTGCCAGAAGTCGTTCGACAGGGCTCGGCGAGCAGTACTTC. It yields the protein CARSRSTGLGEQYF.

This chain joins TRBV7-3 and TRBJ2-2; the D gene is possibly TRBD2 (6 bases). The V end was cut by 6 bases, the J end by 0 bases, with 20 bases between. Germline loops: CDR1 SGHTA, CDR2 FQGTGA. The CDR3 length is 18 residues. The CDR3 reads CASSRSPWGETNTGELFF. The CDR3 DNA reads TGTGCCAGCAGTCGCTCCCCTTGGGGGGAAACGAACACCGGGGAGCTGTTTTTT.

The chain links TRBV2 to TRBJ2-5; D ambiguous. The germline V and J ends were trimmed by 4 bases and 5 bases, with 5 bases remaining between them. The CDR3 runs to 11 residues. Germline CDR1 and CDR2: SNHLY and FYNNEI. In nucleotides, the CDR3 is TGTGCCAGCAGTGTCCTCGAGACCCAGTACTTC. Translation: CASSVLETQYF.

The CDR3 spells CASSQPGMGKTEAFF. The DNA of the CDR3 is TGTGCCAGCAGCCAACCAGGGATGGGAAAAACTGAAGCTTTCTTT. This sequence joins TRBV3-1 (or the pseudogene TRBV3-2) and TRBJ1-1; maybe TRBD1 (5 bases). Germline CDR1 reads LGHDT; CDR2 reads YNNKEL (reference sequence). V was pared by 2 bases and J by 5 bases, with 15 bases between. The CDR3 is 15 residues long.

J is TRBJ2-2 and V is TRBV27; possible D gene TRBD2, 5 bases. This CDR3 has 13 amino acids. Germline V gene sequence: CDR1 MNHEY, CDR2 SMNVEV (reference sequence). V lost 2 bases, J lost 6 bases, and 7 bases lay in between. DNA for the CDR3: TGTGCCAGCAGTTTAAGAGGGTCCGGGGAGCTGTTTTTT. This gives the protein CASSLRGSGELFF.

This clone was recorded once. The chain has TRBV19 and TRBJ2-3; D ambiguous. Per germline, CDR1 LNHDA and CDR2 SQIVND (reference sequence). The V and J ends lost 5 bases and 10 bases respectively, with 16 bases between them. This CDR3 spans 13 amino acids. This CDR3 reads CASSPSSSSAQYF. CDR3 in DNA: TGTGCCAGTAGTCCCTCGAGTTCCTCGGCGCAGTATTTT.

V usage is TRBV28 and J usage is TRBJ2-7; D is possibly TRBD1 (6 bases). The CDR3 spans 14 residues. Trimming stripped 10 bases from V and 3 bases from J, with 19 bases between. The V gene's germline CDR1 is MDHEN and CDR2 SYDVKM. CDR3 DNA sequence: TGTGCCATCGAACGACCGGGACAAGGCTACGAGCAGTACTTC. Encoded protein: CAIERPGQGYEQYF.

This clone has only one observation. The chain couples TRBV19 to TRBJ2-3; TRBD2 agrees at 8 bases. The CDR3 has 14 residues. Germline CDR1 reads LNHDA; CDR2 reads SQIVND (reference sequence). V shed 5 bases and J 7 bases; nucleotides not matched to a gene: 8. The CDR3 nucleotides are TGTGCCAGTAGTGCCAGCGGGGGAAGGTATACGCAGTATTTT. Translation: CASSASGGRYTQYF.

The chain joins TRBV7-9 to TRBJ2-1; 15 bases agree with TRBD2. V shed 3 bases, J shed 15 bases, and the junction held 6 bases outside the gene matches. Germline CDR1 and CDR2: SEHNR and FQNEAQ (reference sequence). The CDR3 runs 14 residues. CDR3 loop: CASSFGLAGGPPFF. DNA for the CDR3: TGTGCCAGCAGCTTCGGACTAGCGGGAGGGCCTCCGTTCTTC.

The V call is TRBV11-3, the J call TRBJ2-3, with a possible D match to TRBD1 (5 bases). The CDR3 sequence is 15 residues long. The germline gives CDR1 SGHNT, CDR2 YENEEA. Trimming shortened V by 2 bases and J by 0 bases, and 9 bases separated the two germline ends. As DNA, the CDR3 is TGTGCCAGCAGCTTACAGGGAACTAGCACAGATACGCAGTATTTT. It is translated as CASSLQGTSTDTQYF.

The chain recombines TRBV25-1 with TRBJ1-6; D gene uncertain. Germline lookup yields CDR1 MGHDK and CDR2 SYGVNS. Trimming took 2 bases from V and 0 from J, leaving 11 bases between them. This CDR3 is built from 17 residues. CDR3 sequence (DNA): TGTGCCAGCAGTGAAACAGCGGTGAGCTCCTATAATTCACCCCTCCACTTT. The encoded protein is CASSETAVSSYNSPLHF.

CDR3 nucleotides: TGTGCCAGCAGTTTCTACAGGGGGCAAGAATCACCCCTCCACTTT. This gives the protein CASSFYRGQESPLHF. The rearrangement uses TRBV6-5 and TRBJ1-6; 9 positions match TRBD1. This CDR3 region has 15 residues. The trim removed 4 bases at V and 10 bases at J, leaving 8 bases unmatched. Per the germline V gene, CDR1 is MNHEY and CDR2 is SVGAGI.

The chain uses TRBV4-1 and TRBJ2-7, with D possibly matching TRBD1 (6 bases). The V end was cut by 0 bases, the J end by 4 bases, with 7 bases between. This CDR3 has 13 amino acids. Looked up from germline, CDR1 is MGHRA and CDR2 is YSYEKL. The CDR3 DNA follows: TGCGCCAGCAGCCAAGACGACAGGTACGAGCAGTACTTC. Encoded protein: CASSQDDRYEQYF.

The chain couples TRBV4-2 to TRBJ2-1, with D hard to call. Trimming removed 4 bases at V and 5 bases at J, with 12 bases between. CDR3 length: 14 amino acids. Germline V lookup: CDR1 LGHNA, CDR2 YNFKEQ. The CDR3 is CASSPSQSHNEQFF. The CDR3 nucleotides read TGTGCCAGCAGCCCCTCCCAAAGCCACAATGAGCAGTTCTTC.